These 20 T cell receptor beta chains came from one sample sequenced in a study of CD8 T cells in Susac syndrome. With random hexamers, reverse transcription was performed on about 0.45 to 1 ug of RNA. TCRdb processed the immunoSEQ multiplex PCR reads anew with MiXCR; each CDR3 protein has one entry. The sample records about 120,000 distinct CDR3 sequences, under 96% being singletons. Sample: CD4+ T cells from PBMCs. These receptors all stem from a human donor with Susac syndrome.

V usage is TRBV20-1 and J usage is TRBJ2-1; the D is unclear. Germline V gives CDR1 DFQATT, CDR2 SNEGSKA (reference sequence). V dropped 5 bases and J dropped 6 bases, with 5 bases sitting between them. The CDR3 length is 10 residues. In nucleotides, the CDR3 is TGCAGTGCTCTAGGCAATGAGCAGTTCTTC. It yields the protein CSALGNEQFF.

The chain combines TRBV20-1 with TRBJ2-7, with 13 bases fitting TRBD2. Germline V gene data show CDR1 as DFQATT and CDR2 as SNEGSKA (reference sequence). V lost 6 bases and J lost 2; bases outside the gene matches: 4. The CDR3 loop spans 14 amino acids. For the CDR3, the DNA is TGCAGTGCCAAACTAGCGGGAGGGCCCTACGAGCAGTACTTC. It codes for CSAKLAGGPYEQYF.

The chain carries TRBV6-5 and TRBJ1-4; D gene unclear. The CDR3 totals 13 residues. Trimming pared 4 bases from V and 9 bases from J, leaving 12 bases between. CDR1 is MNHEY and CDR2 is SVGAGI in the germline V gene. This chain's CDR3 is CASSSTLFKKLFF. CDR3 nucleotide sequence: TGTGCCAGCAGTTCAACTCTATTTAAAAAACTGTTTTTT.

The genes are TRBV9 and TRBJ2-4; tentatively, D is TRBD1 (6 bases). The CDR3 length is 13 residues. In germline, CDR1 is SGDLS, CDR2 YYNGEE. The ends were cut back, 1 base at V and 9 bases at J, with 11 bases in the middle. CDR3 residues: CASSVSSGAIQYF. The CDR3 region has the DNA TGTGCCAGCAGCGTATCTTCAGGGGCCATTCAGTACTTC.

The V call is TRBV5-1, the J call TRBJ1-1, with D perhaps TRBD1 (5 bases). The length of the CDR3 is 13 residues. The V gene lost 3 bases and the J gene lost 0 bases, with 6 bases spanning the gap. CDR1 is SGHRS, CDR2 YFSETQ, per germline. The CDR3 sequence is CASSWDVNTEAFF. CDR3 coding DNA: TGCGCCAGCAGCTGGGACGTGAACACTGAAGCTTTCTTT.

V usage is TRBV29-1 and J usage is TRBJ2-1; no firm D call. Germline V gene lookup returns CDR1 SQVTM and CDR2 ANQGSEA. The length of the CDR3 is 13 residues. Trimming removed 3 bases from V and 1 base from J, with 7 bases in between. The CDR3 DNA sequence: TGCAGCGTTGATAGTCTTTCCTACAATGAGCAGTTCTTC. Amino acid sequence: CSVDSLSYNEQFF.

This chain uses TRBV20-1 with TRBJ1-2, with D tentatively TRBD1 (5 bases). V lost 5 bases and J 8 bases, leaving 15 bases between the germline ends. Germline assignment: CDR1 DFQATT and CDR2 SNEGSKA (reference sequence). The CDR3 runs to 12 residues. The CDR3 bases are TGCAGTGCTTCTACAGGCCCTGGGGGCTACACCTTC. This encodes CSASTGPGGYTF.

This chain links TRBV7-2 with TRBJ1-2; D is undetermined. The CDR3 has 13 residues. Germline loops: CDR1 SGHTA, CDR2 FQGNSA. V was cut by 5 bases and J by 4 bases, with 11 bases left in between. Written as DNA, the CDR3 is TGTGCCAGCAGCATGGACGGAGTCTATGGCTACACCTTC. Protein product: CASSMDGVYGYTF.

The rearrangement joins TRBV20-1 to TRBJ2-2, with D possibly being TRBD1 or TRBD2 (5 bases each). CDR1 is DFQATT and CDR2 is SNEGSKA in the germline V gene (reference sequence). This CDR3 has 14 amino acids. The V end was cut by 5 bases, the J end by 6 bases, with 16 bases between. The CDR3 protein is CSAARAAGSGELFF. The CDR3 DNA is TGCAGTGCTGCCAGGGCGGCGGGCTCCGGGGAGCTGTTTTTT.

V and J are TRBV5-4 and TRBJ2-5; 7 bases align to TRBD2. J lost 5 bases, V lost 0 bases, and 4 bases had no gene match. This CDR3 region has 14 residues. CDR1 is SGHNT, CDR2 YYREEE, per germline (reference sequence). The chain's CDR3 is CASSLGGGVETQYF. CDR3 nucleotide sequence: TGTGCCAGCAGCTTGGGGGGGGGAGTGGAGACCCAGTACTTC. Based on the CDR3 plus reference TRBV5-4 and TRBJ2-5, the full variable domain is ETGVTQSPTHLIKTRGQQVTLRCSSQSGHNTVSWYQQALGQGPQFIFQYYREEENGRGNFPPRFSGLQFPNYSSELNVNALELDDSALYLCASSLGGGVETQYFGPGTRLLVL.

This clonotype was picked up a small number of times. The V gene is TRBV5-4, the J gene TRBJ2-1, with a tentative D call TRBD1 (5 bases). This CDR3 comprises 14 residues. CDR1 is SGHNT, CDR2 YYREEE, per germline (reference sequence). The V end lost 2 bases, the J end lost 0 bases, and 6 bases lay between the germline ends. CDR3 amino acids: CASSFDSSYNEQFF. For the CDR3, the DNA is TGTGCCAGCAGCTTCGACAGCTCCTACAATGAGCAGTTCTTC.

The chain employs TRBV6-6 and TRBJ1-4; no clear D. The germline V gene has CDR1 MNHNY and CDR2 SVGAGI (reference sequence). Trimming took 6 bases from V and 4 from J, leaving 6 bases between them. The CDR3 contains 12 residues. The CDR3 loop reads CASRLVNEKLFF. CDR3 DNA sequence: TGTGCCAGCAGGCTGGTTAATGAAAAACTGTTTTTT.

About this clonotype: One junction end does not reproduce the germline sequence, and a read error may be involved. The chain recombines TRBV7-7 with TRBJ2-7; 9 bases fit TRBD1. The CDR3 contains 15 residues. Germline assignment: CDR1 SSHAT and CDR2 FNYEAQ (reference sequence). The CDR3 sequence: CASSLDRGPSYEQYF. DNA for the CDR3: TGTGCTAGCAGCTTGGACAGGGGACCTTCCTACGAGCAGTACTTC.

This sequence joins TRBV7-2 and TRBJ2-7; 13 nucleotides match TRBD2. From germline, CDR1 is SGHTA and CDR2 FQGNSA. The CDR3 has 17 residues. Trimming at V came to 5 bases and at J to 4 bases, leaving 11 bases not matched to a gene. In DNA form, the CDR3 reads TGTGCCAGCAGCCAGCGGACTAGCGGGAGTAATCTTTACGAGCAGTACTTC. It specifies CASSQRTSGSNLYEQYF.

The CDR3: CASRPRGLAGELFF. The CDR3 bases are TGCGCCAGCAGGCCCAGGGGGCTGGCCGGGGAGCTGTTTTTT. This rearrangement joins TRBV5-1 to TRBJ2-2; the match to TRBD1 covers 8 bases. Germline trimming cut 5 bases from V and 6 bases from J; bases unmatched to any gene: 6. This CDR3 is 14 amino acids long. CDR1 and CDR2 from the germline V gene are SGHRS and YFSETQ.

This clonotype was seen only once. The chain is built from TRBV29-1 and TRBJ1-1; D is unclear. In germline, CDR1 is SQVTM, CDR2 ANQGSEA. The CDR3 totals 11 residues. With 4 bases removed from V and 0 bases from J, the gap between germline ends came to 3 bases. CDR3 region: CSVVMNTEAFF. CDR3 sequence (DNA): TGCAGCGTTGTCATGAACACTGAAGCTTTCTTT.

The V and J genes are TRBV19 and TRBJ2-7; no reliable D call. Trimming stripped 6 bases from V and 3 bases from J, with 9 bases between. The CDR3 loop spans 12 amino acids. Germline CDR1 is LNHDA and CDR2 is SQIVND (reference sequence). The chain's CDR3 is CASSAGNYEQYF. The CDR3 bases are TGTGCCAGTAGCGCTGGGAACTACGAGCAGTACTTC.

The genes are TRBV9 and TRBJ2-2; 7 bases are shared with TRBD2. J lost 5 bases, V lost 0 bases, and 7 bases had no gene match. The CDR3 is made up of 16 amino acids. CDR1 and CDR2 from the germline V gene are SGDLS and YYNGEE. The CDR3 bases are TGTGCCAGCAGCGTAGCGGGGCGGGAGAAGACCGGGGAGCTGTTTTTT. It codes for CASSVAGREKTGELFF.

V is TRBV4-3 and J is TRBJ2-3, with D hard to call. CDR1 and CDR2 (germline): LGHNA, YSLEER. V was cut by 0 bases and J by 3 bases, with 10 bases left in between. The CDR3 is 15 residues long. CDR3 in amino acids: CASSQEGKTTDTQYF. CDR3 nucleotide sequence: TGCGCCAGCAGCCAAGAGGGCAAAACAACAGATACGCAGTATTTT.

V usage is TRBV24-1 and J usage is TRBJ2-3; 8 bases are a match to TRBD2. The germline V gene encodes CDR1 KGHDR and CDR2 SFDVKD. The CDR3 contains 13 residues. J gave up 3 bases and V 7 bases, and 2 bases lay outside the gene matches. In nucleotides, the CDR3 is TGTGCCACCAGAAGCGGGAGTACAGATACGCAGTATTTT. Translated, it gives CATRSGSTDTQYF.